These T cell receptor beta chains were read from a single sample in a study of blood T cell repertoires in COVID-19. Using immunoSEQ multiplex PCR, the repertoire was profiled, and TCRdb retains in-frame clones only, with some absent. The sample yields more than 200,000 clones, more than 85% seen once. The specimen sequenced was peripheral blood. The receptor set was obtained from a man aged 40-50 years with acute or convalescent COVID-19. The CDR3 runs from the conserved cysteine through the conserved F or W. The order of the fields is V gene, clone size, J gene, D gene, CDR3 DNA, CDR3 protein. The D gene is left open where the match is weak. Clone size is stated in some rows and not others, as once, few, many or a class when expanded.

TRBV7-9	.	TRBJ1-6	.	TGTGCCAGCAGCTTTAGCCTCCTTGGGACTGAATCACCCCTCCACTTT	CASSFSLLGTESPLHF
TRBV4-1	.	TRBJ2-5	.	TGCGCCAGCAGCCCCCCAAGGGGGATGGAGACCCAGTACTTC	CASSPPRGMETQYF
TRBV7-9	.	TRBJ2-1	TRBD1	TGTGCCAGCAGCTTCATAACAGGGGGCGTTTACAATGAGCAGTTCTTC	CASSFITGGVYNEQFF
TRBV19	.	TRBJ2-1	TRBD1	TGTGCCAGTAGTAGCGGGACAGGGGGCTACAATGAGCAGTTCTTC	CASSSGTGGYNEQFF
TRBV6-1	few	TRBJ1-5	.	TGTGCCAGCAGTGAAGGAGACAGAGCTATTAATCAGCCCCAGCATTTT	CASSEGDRAINQPQHF
TRBV5-4	.	TRBJ2-3	TRBD2	TGTGCCAGCAGCTCCCGACTAGCGGAGCTCACAGATACGCAGTATTTT	CASSSRLAELTDTQYF
TRBV9	once	TRBJ2-1	TRBD2	TGTGCCAGCAGCCCGGGGGGAACCTACAATGAGCAGTTCTTC	CASSPGGTYNEQFF
TRBV5-4	.	TRBJ1-1	.	TGTGCCAGCAGCTTGGGGGGGCCGGACAAGTACACTGAAGCTTTCTTT	CASSLGGPDKYTEAFF
TRBV14	.	TRBJ2-1	TRBD2	TGTGCCAGCAGCCAAGGAGAGACTAGCGTCCAAGAGCAGTTCTTC	CASSQGETSVQEQFF
TRBV6-4	.	TRBJ2-7	TRBD1	TGTGCCAGCAGTGACACGAACAGGGGGTCCTACGAGCAGTACTTC	CASSDTNRGSYEQYF
TRBV27	.	TRBJ1-2	.	TGTGCCAGCAGTTTAAGGGGCGGCGGCTACACCTTC	CASSLRGGGYTF
TRBV29-1	.	TRBJ1-5	TRBD1	TGCAGCGCCCGGACAGGGAATCAGCCCCAGCATTTT	CSARTGNQPQHF
TRBV19	.	TRBJ1-6	.	TGTGCCAGTAGTATGGAGGGGACGGGCTCCTATAATTCACCCCTCCACTTT	CASSMEGTGSYNSPLHF
TRBV28	.	TRBJ2-2	TRBD2	TGTGCCAGCAGTTCAATAGCGGGGGGTCTCACCGGGGAGCTGTTTTTT	CASSSIAGGLTGELFF
TRBV7-2	.	TRBJ2-7	.	TGTGCCAGCAGCTTAGAACGGGTCTACGAGCAGTACTTC	CASSLERVYEQYF
TRBV18	once	TRBJ2-7	.	TGTGCCAGCTCACCGAGGCAGGGGCCCTACGAGCAGTACTTC	CASSPRQGPYEQYF
TRBV7-9	.	TRBJ1-4	TRBD1	TGTGCCAGCAGCCAGATCGGGACAGGAGGTGAAAAACTGTTTTTT	CASSQIGTGGEKLFF
TRBV4-2	.	TRBJ2-7	TRBD2	TGTGCCAGCAGCCAAGCGGGGCGGGAGGGCCTCTACGAGCAGTACTTC	CASSQAGREGLYEQYF
TRBV10-2	once	TRBJ1-1	.	TGCGCCAGCAGTGAAAAACTAATGAACACTGAAGCTTTCTTT	CASSEKLMNTEAFF
TRBV14	.	TRBJ2-7	.	TGTGCCAGCAGCCAAGATATCGGGTACGAGCAGTACTTC	CASSQDIGYEQYF
TRBV18	.	TRBJ2-7	TRBD2	TGTGCCAGCTCACCGGTTTTACTACGCGGGGGGGCCACTGGGAACGAGCAGTACTTC	CASSPVLLRGGATGNEQYF
TRBV7-9	.	TRBJ2-4	.	TGTGCCAGCGGCGACCCCGGAGCGAACATTCAGTACTTC	CASGDPGANIQYF
TRBV5-6	.	TRBJ2-7	TRBD2	TGTGCCAGCAGCTTTTGGGACGGGAGGAGTGAGCAGTACTTC	CASSFWDGRSEQYF
TRBV11-3	once	TRBJ2-5	TRBD1	TGTGCCAGCAGCTTGGGACAGGCCCAAGAGACCCAGTACTTC	CASSLGQAQETQYF
TRBV5-1	.	TRBJ2-2	.	TGCGCCAGCAGCTTTCGGGGCGGGGCTGGAACCGGGGAGCTGTTTTTT	CASSFRGGAGTGELFF
TRBV6-6	.	TRBJ1-1	.	TGTGCCAGCAGCCTCTATCCGGTCGAGACTGAAGCTTTCTTT	CASSLYPVETEAFF
TRBV5-8	.	TRBJ2-1	.	TGTGCCCCAGGCAGGCGGCAGTTCTTC	CAPGRRQFF
TRBV27	.	TRBJ2-1	.	TGTGCCAGCAGCCGACTAAAGAGAGGCGATGAGCAGTTCTTC	CASSRLKRGDEQFF
TRBV4-1	.	TRBJ2-1	TRBD2	TGCGCCAGCAGCCTTGGGACTAGCGGGACGAGCTCCTACAATGAGCAGTTCTTC	CASSLGTSGTSSYNEQFF
TRBV27	.	TRBJ1-4	.	TGTGCCAGCAGCCCTCCCCCGACAGCAACTAATGAAAAACTGTTTTTT	CASSPPPTATNEKLFF
TRBV28	.	TRBJ2-7	TRBD1	TGTGCCAGCCTTGCCACCGGGACAGGGGCCTACGAGCAGTACTTC	CASLATGTGAYEQYF
TRBV5-4	.	TRBJ1-1	.	TGTGCCAGCAGCTTGGAGTTGCAGACTGAAGCTTTCTTT	CASSLELQTEAFF
TRBV6-2/TRBV6-3	.	TRBJ1-3	.	TGTGCCAGCAGTCCCCACGGACAGAACTTAGAAAACACCATATATTTT	CASSPHGQNLENTIYF
TRBV9	.	TRBJ2-6	TRBD2	TGTGCCAGCAGCCCCACAGGCGGGGGCTCTGGGGCCAACGTCCTGACTTTC	CASSPTGGGSGANVLTF
TRBV7-9	.	TRBJ1-1	.	TGTGCCAGCAGCCTCCAACAGCTCACTGAAGCTTTCTTT	CASSLQQLTEAFF
TRBV10-3	.	TRBJ2-3	TRBD1	TGTGCCATCAGTGACCGGGACAGGGTCTCGGATACGCAGTATTTT	CAISDRDRVSDTQYF
TRBV4-1	.	TRBJ1-3	.	TGCGCCAGCAGCCAAGAGGGAGGCTCTGGAAACACCATATATTTT	CASSQEGGSGNTIYF
TRBV28	.	TRBJ2-7	TRBD1	TGTGCCAGCAGTTTAGCGGGACAGGGGTACGAGCAGTACTTC	CASSLAGQGYEQYF
TRBV5-4	.	TRBJ2-3	.	TGTGCCAGCAGGGATTGGGCGGGGAGAACAGATACGCAGTATTTT	CASRDWAGRTDTQYF
TRBV24-1	.	TRBJ1-1	.	TGTGCCACCAGGGGAACAGGGTCATGGGACACTGAAGCTTTCTTT	CATRGTGSWDTEAFF
TRBV19	.	TRBJ2-7	.	TGTGCCAGTAGTATAGGGGGGGCCTACGAGCAGTACTTC	CASSIGGAYEQYF
TRBV18	.	TRBJ2-3	TRBD2	TGTGCCAGCTCACCGCCGGGAGGGGAAACAGATACGCAGTATTTT	CASSPPGGETDTQYF
TRBV18	few	TRBJ2-2	.	TGTGCCAGCTCACCACGCTCGGACAGGAACACCGGGGAGCTGTTTTTT	CASSPRSDRNTGELFF
TRBV30	.	TRBJ1-5	TRBD1	TGTGCCTGGAGTGGGGACAGTAATCAGCCCCAGCATTTT	CAWSGDSNQPQHF
TRBV7-2	.	TRBJ1-3	TRBD1	TGTGCCAGCAGCTTCCAGGGGGCGACTCTCTCTGGAAACACCATATATTTT	CASSFQGATLSGNTIYF
TRBV9	.	TRBJ2-2	.	TGTGCCAGCAGCGTTGGGGGCTACGGGGAGCTGTTTTTT	CASSVGGYGELFF
TRBV3-1/TRBV3-2	.	TRBJ2-2	TRBD2	TGTGCCAGCAGCCAAGAAGACAACGGGGGGGCTAACACCGGGGAGCTGTTTTTT	CASSQEDNGGANTGELFF
TRBV4-1	.	TRBJ1-1	.	TGCGCCAGCAGCCAGGCCTTTCTGGGGGCAGGGAACACTGAAGCTTTCTTT	CASSQAFLGAGNTEAFF
TRBV11-2	.	TRBJ1-1	.	TGTGCCAGCAGCTTAAGAGGGAGGGAGAACACTGAAGCTTTCTTT	CASSLRGRENTEAFF
TRBV30	.	TRBJ2-3	.	TGTGCCTGGAGCGCCACAGTGGGCACAGATACGCAGTATTTT	CAWSATVGTDTQYF
TRBV5-1	.	TRBJ2-5	.	TGCGCCAGCAGCGGCGGAGGGGGGGAAGAGACCCAGTACTTC	CASSGGGGEETQYF
TRBV2	few	TRBJ2-7	TRBD2	TGTGCCAGCAGGGGGCTGAGCGGGAGGTCCTACGAGCAGTACTTC	CASRGLSGRSYEQYF
TRBV5-1	.	TRBJ2-1	TRBD2	TGCGCCAGCAGCTTGAAGTTGGGGACTAGCGGGAGGCCTCTGAATGAGCAGTTCTTC	CASSLKLGTSGRPLNEQFF
TRBV5-1	.	TRBJ1-2	.	TGCGCCAGCAGCTTGGCTAGAGGGATTGATGGCTACACCTTC	CASSLARGIDGYTF
TRBV30	.	TRBJ1-6	.	TGTGCCTGGAGTCCCGGGGAGGGTTCACCCCTCCACTTT	CAWSPGEGSPLHF
TRBV5-1	.	TRBJ1-1	.	TGCGCCAGCAGCTTGACCGCGGGTCCGAACACTGAAGCTTTCTTT	CASSLTAGPNTEAFF
TRBV28	.	TRBJ1-3	TRBD1	TGTGCCAGCAGTACCCTGGCGACAGGGTCGAGACTAATCTCTGGAAACACCATATATTTT	CASSTLATGSRLISGNTIYF